The clone carrying this TCR beta chain appeared once. This record comes from a study of shared clonotypes between healthy human individuals. Study overall: Samples came from a couple of female and a few male donors aged 18 to 49.

Generated by immunoSEQ multiplex PCR, the TCRdb table keeps only in-frame clones and is missing some. The sample includes about 490,000 clones, around 80% of them seen just once. Germline CDR1 is LNHDA and CDR2 is SQIVND (reference sequence). The length of the CDR3 is 14 residues. Trimming cost V 7 bases and J 2 bases, with 14 bases left between them. The sample consisted of PBMCs. The TCR was taken from a middle-aged woman in good health. Some clones in this sample may be carry-over from other donors' samples. The rearrangement links TRBV19 to TRBJ1-2; the D is unclear. The DNA for the CDR3 is TGTGCCAGTACCTCCCGCGGACGGAACTATGGCTACACCTTC. Amino acid sequence: CASTSRGRNYGYTF.